This TCR beta chain was identified in a study of blood T cell repertoires in COVID-19. About the research overall: In each case, the material was cDNA or gDNA derived from T cells, B-cell-depleted T cells, or PBMCs.

In germline, CDR1 is KGHSH, CDR2 LQKENI. J gave up 8 bases and V 0 bases, and 5 bases lay outside the gene matches. The CDR3 has 16 amino acids. Only in-frame clones appear in the TCRdb table, and some are missing; sequencing was by immunoSEQ multiplex PCR. The table includes around 300,000 clones, over 80% detected once. The sequence was obtained from a woman between 45 and 60 years old with COVID-19, enrolled during active disease. The rearrangement uses TRBV18 and TRBJ2-1; 12 positions match TRBD2. Sequenced input: peripheral blood. For the CDR3, the DNA is TGTGCCAGCTCACCACCGTCGCTAGCGGGAGGGGATGAGCAGTTCTTC. Its protein is CASSPPSLAGGDEQFF.